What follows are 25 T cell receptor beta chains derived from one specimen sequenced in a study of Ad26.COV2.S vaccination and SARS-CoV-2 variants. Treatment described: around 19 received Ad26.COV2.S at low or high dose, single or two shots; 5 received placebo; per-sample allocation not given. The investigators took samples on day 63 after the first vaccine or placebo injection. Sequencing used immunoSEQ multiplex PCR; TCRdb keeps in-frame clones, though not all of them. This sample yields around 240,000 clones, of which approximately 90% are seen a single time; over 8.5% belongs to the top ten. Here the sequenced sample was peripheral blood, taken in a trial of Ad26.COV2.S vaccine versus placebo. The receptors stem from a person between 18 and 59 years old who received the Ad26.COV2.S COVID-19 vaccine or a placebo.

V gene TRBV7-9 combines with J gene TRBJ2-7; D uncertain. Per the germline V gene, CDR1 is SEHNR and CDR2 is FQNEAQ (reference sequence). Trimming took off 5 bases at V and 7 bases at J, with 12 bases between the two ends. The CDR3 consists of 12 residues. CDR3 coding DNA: TGTGCCAGCAGCGCCGTGCTAGGGGAGCAGTACTTC. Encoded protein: CASSAVLGEQYF.

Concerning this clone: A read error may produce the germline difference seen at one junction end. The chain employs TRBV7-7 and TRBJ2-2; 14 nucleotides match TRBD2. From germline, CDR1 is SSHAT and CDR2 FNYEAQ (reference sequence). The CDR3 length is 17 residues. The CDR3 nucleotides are TGTGCTAGCAGCCTGACTAGCGGGAGGGTCGGCACCGGGGAGCTGTTTTTT. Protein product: CASSLTSGRVGTGELFF.

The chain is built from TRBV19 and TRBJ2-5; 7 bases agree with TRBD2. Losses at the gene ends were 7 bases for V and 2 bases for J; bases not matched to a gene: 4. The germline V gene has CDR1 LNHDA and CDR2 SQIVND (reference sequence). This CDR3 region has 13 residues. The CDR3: CASTGGRQETQYF. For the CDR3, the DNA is TGTGCCAGTACTGGCGGGAGACAAGAGACCCAGTACTTC.

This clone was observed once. CDR3 loop: CASSPLPQAEAFF. In DNA form, the CDR3 reads TGTGCCAGCAGCCCTCTCCCACAGGCTGAAGCTTTCTTT. The chain is built from TRBV14 and TRBJ1-1; TRBD1 is a possible D gene (5 bases). CDR1 is SGHDN, CDR2 FVKESK, per germline. This CDR3 contains 13 residues. Between the trimmed V and J ends, which lost 4 bases and 6 bases, there was a span of 12 bases. The full variable domain, in which reference TRBV14 and TRBJ1-1 provide the parts outside the CDR3, is EAGVTQFPSHSVIEKGQTVTLRCDPISGHDNLYWYRRVMGKEIKFLLHFVKESKQDESGMPNNRFLAERTGGTYSTLKVQPAELEDSGVYFCASSPLPQAEAFFGQGTRLTVV.

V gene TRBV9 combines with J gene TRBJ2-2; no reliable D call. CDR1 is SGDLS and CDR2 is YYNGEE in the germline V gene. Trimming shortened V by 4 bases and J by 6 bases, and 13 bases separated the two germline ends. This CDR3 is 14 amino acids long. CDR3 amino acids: CASSFASGAGELFF. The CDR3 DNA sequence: TGTGCCAGCAGCTTCGCGTCCGGTGCCGGGGAGCTGTTTTTT.

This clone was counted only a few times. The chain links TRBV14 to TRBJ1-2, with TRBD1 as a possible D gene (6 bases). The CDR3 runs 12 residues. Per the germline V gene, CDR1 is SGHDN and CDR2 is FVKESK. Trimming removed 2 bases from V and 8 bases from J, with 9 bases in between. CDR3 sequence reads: CASSQTGTGYTF. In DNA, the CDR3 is TGTGCCAGCAGCCAAACAGGGACAGGCTACACCTTC.

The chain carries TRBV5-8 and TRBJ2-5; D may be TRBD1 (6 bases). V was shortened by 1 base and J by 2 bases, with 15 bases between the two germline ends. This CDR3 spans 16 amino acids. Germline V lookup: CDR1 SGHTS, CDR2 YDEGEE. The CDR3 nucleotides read TGTGCCAGCAGCTTGTACAGGGTGGAGGTGCAAGAGACCCAGTACTTC. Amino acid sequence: CASSLYRVEVQETQYF.

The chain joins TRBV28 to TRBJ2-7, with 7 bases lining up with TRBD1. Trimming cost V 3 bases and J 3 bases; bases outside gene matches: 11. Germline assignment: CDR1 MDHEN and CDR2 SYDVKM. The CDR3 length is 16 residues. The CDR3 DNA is TGTGCCAGCAGTTTTTCCATCGGTCCAGGGGGCTACGAGCAGTACTTC. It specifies CASSFSIGPGGYEQYF.

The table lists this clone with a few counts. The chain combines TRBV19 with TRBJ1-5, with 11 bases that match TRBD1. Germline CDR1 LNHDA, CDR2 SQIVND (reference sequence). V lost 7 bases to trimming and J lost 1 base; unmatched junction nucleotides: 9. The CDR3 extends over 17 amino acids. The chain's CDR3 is CASNPGTGGRSNQPQHF. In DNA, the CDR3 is TGTGCCAGTAACCCCGGGACAGGGGGTAGGAGCAATCAGCCCCAGCATTTT.

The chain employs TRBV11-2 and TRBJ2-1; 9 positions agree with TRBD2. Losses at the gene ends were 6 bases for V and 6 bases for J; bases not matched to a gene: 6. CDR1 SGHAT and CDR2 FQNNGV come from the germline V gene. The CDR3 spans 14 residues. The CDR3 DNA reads TGTGCCAGCAGTCCTGCGGGACTAGCCAATGAGCAGTTCTTC. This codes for CASSPAGLANEQFF.

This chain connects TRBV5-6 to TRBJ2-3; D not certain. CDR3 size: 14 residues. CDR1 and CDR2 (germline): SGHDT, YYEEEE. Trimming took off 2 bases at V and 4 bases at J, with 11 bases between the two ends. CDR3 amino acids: CASSLKSFPDTQYF. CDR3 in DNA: TGTGCCAGCAGCTTAAAATCCTTCCCAGATACGCAGTATTTT.

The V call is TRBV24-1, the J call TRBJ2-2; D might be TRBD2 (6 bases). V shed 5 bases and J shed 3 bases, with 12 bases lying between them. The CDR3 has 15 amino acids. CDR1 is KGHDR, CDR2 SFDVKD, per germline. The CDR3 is CATSGGVRDTGELFF. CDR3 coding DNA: TGTGCCACCAGTGGGGGGGTTCGGGACACCGGGGAGCTGTTTTTT.

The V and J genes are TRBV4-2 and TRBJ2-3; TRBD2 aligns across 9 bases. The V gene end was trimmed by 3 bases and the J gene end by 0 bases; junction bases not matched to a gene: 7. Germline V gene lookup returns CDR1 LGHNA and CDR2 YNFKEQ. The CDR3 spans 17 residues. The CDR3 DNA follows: TGTGCCAGCAGCCAGCAGGGACTAGCTACTAGCACAGATACGCAGTATTTT. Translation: CASSQQGLATSTDTQYF.

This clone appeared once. The DNA for the CDR3 is TGTGCCAGCAGTTACTCATCAGGGAGTGGAAACACCATATATTTT. It yields the protein CASSYSSGSGNTIYF. The V call is TRBV6-5, the J call TRBJ1-3; tentative D call: TRBD1 (5 bases). The CDR3 loop spans 15 amino acids. The germline gives CDR1 MNHEY, CDR2 SVGAGI. Between the trimmed V and J ends, which lost 0 bases and 3 bases, there was a span of 9 bases.

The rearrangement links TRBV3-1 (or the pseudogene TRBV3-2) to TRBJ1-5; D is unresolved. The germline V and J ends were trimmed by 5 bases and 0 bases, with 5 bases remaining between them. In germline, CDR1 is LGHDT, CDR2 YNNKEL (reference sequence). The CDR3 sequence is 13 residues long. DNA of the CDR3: TGTGCCAGCAGCTACAATAGCAATCAGCCCCAGCATTTT. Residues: CASSYNSNQPQHF.

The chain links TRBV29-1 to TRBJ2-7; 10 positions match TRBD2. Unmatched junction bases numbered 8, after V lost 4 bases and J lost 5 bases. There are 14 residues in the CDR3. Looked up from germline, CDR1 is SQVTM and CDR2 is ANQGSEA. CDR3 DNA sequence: TGCAGCGTTGGGCCTAGCGGGAGTGTCAACGAGCAGTACTTC. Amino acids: CSVGPSGSVNEQYF.

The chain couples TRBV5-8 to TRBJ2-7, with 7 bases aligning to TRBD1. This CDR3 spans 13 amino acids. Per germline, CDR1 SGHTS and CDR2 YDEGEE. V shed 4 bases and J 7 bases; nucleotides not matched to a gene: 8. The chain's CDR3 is CASSQAEGAEQYF. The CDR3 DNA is TGTGCCAGCAGCCAAGCCGAGGGGGCAGAGCAGTACTTC.

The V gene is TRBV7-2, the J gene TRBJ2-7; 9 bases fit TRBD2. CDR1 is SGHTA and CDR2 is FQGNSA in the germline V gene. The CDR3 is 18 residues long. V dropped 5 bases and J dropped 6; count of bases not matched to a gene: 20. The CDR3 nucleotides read TGTGCCAGCAGCCTAGAGGGTCGGGGACTAGCCGCGATCAGCGAGCAGTACTTC. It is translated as CASSLEGRGLAAISEQYF.

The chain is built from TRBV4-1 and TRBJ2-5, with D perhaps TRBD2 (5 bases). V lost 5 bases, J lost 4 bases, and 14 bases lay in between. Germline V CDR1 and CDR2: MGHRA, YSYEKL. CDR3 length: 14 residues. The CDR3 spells CASSYDEGRETQYF. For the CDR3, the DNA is TGCGCCAGCAGCTATGACGAGGGTAGAGAGACCCAGTACTTC.

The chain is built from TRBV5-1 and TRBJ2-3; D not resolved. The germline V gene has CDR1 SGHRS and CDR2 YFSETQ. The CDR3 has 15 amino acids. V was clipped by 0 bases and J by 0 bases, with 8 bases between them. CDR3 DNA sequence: TGCGCCAGCAGCTTGGACCCTAGGAGCACAGATACGCAGTATTTT. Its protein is CASSLDPRSTDTQYF.

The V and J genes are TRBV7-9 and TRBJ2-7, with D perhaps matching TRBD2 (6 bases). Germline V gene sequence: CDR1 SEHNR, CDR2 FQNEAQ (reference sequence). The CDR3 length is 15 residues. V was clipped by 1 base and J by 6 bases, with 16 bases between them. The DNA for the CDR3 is TGTGCCAGCAGCTTAGGAACGGGGGTGTTGTCCGAGCAGTACTTC. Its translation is CASSLGTGVLSEQYF.

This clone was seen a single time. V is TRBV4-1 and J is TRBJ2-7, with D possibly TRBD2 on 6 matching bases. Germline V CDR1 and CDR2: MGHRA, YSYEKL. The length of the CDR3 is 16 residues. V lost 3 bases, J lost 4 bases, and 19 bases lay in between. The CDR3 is CASSQTWGDPGYEQYF. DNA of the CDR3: TGCGCCAGCAGCCAGACGTGGGGGGACCCTGGGTACGAGCAGTACTTC.

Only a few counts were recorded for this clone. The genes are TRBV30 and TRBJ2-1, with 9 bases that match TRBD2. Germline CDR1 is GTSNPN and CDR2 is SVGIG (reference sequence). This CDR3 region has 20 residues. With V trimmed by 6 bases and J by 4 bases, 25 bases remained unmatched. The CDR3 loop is CACKPDRVFIGGRAYNEQFF. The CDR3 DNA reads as TGTGCCTGTAAACCTGACAGGGTTTTCATCGGCGGGAGGGCTTACAATGAGCAGTTCTTC. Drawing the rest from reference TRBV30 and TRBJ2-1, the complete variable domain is SQTIHQWPATLVQPVGSPLSLECTVEGTSNPNLYWYRQAAGRGLQLLFYSVGIGQISSEVPQNLSASRPQDRQFILSSKKLLLSDSGFYLCACKPDRVFIGGRAYNEQFFGPGTRLTVL.

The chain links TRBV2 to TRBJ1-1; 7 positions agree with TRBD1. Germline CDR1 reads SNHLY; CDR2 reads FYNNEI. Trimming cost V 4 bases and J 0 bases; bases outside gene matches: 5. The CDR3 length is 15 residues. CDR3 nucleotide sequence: TGTGCCAGCAGTGCTAGGGGGACAGTGAACACTGAAGCTTTCTTT. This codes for CASSARGTVNTEAFF.

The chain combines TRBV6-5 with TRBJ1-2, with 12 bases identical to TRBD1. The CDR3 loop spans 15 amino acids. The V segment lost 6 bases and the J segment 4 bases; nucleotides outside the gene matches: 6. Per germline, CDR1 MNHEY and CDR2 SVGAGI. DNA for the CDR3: TGTGCCAGCAGGGGGGACAGGGGGCAAAGCTATGGCTACACCTTC. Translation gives CASRGDRGQSYGYTF.